This record concerns one T cell receptor beta chain sequence. Its cognate antigen is unknown. The data originate from a study of CD4 T cells in relation to SARS-CoV-2 and coronaviruses. Study overall: The negative reference was HIV-1 Nef peptide pool or peptide-free culture. Regarding the study as a whole: Crossreactive clones expanded significantly less to SARS-CoV-2 than monoreactive clones.

J was trimmed by 7 bases and V by 9 bases; bases with no gene match: 8. The CDR3 covers 12 residues. The germline gives CDR1 ENHRY, CDR2 SYGVKD. The unexposed donors gave CD4+ T cells in about 2010-2019, prior to COVID-19. CD4+ T cells were isolated from the cells after 10 days of culture. Assay: immunoSEQ multiplex PCR; the TCRdb copy retains only in-frame clones and omits some. The sample consists of approximately 20,000 clones, 76% of them appearing once. This sequence originates from a human donor in good health. The chain has TRBV10-3 and TRBJ1-1; 7 nucleotides align to TRBD1. Sequenced sample: CD4+ T cells from PBMCs, cultured in vitro. The CDR3 region is CAISGTANEAFF. The CDR3 DNA follows: TGTGCCATTTCCGGGACAGCTAATGAAGCTTTCTTT.